This T cell receptor (beta chain) was observed in a study of T cell repertoires in cytomegalovirus infection. TCRdb called the reads again in MiXCR, with one record for every CDR3 protein. The data contain roughly 180,000 distinct CDR3 sequences, 25% to 30% of them singletons. The CDR3 length is 16 residues. Germline values: CDR1 SGHVS, CDR2 FQNEAQ. Trimming pared 5 bases from V and 2 bases from J, leaving 15 bases between. Sequencing used PBMCs. The rearrangement uses TRBV7-8 and TRBJ2-2; a weak D match, TRBD1 (5 bases). This clonotype was obtained from a human donor in good health (CMV status not recorded). Some clones in this sample may be carry-over from other donors' samples. The CDR3 is CASSLGRLGNTGELFF. The CDR3 DNA follows: TGTGCCAGCAGCCTGGGGCGGCTAGGTAACACCGGGGAGCTGTTTTTT.